These T cell receptor beta chains were read from a single sample in a study of OX40 agonist ivuxolimab in advanced cancers. The protocol was immunoSEQ multiplex PCR, while the TCRdb copy is restricted to in-frame clones and leaves out a portion. In the table there are roughly 97,000 clones, roughly 90% of which are singletons. The sequenced sample was CD4+ or CD8+ T cells sorted from blood, obtained in a trial of the OX40 agonist ivuxolimab. The receptors were gathered from an adult with an advanced solid tumor such as melanoma, head and neck, liver or kidney cancer. Each CDR3 is given with its conserved first and last residue. D genes are given only for firm matches. Clone size appears in some rows only: once, few, many, or a class for an expanded clone.

13	TRBV27	TRBJ1-5	.	.	TGTGCCAGCAGCAGACAGAACAATCAGCCCCAGCATTTT	CASSRQNNQPQHF
13	TRBV30	TRBJ2-5	TRBD1	.	TGTGCCTGGAGTAGTTCCAGGGGGGAGACCCAGTACTTC	CAWSSSRGETQYF
15	TRBV28	TRBJ2-7	TRBD2	.	TGTGCCAGCAGTCCCGATCGGCGGGGGGTCTACGAGCAGTACTTC	CASSPDRRGVYEQYF
15	TRBV7-9	TRBJ1-5	.	few	TGTGCCAGCAGCCCCGGGCCTATAGTGAATCAGCCCCAGCATTTT	CASSPGPIVNQPQHF
13	TRBV25-1	TRBJ2-7	TRBD1	.	TGTGCCAGCAGTGACAGGGGGCTGTACGAGCAGTACTTC	CASSDRGLYEQYF
13	TRBV6-5	TRBJ1-6	.	few	TGTGCCAGCAGGGGGACGGGTAATTCACCCCTCCACTTT	CASRGTGNSPLHF
14	TRBV2	TRBJ1-4	.	once	TGTGCCAGCAGTGGGGGACTAAGGGGCGAAAAACTGTTTTTT	CASSGGLRGEKLFF
12	TRBV6-5	TRBJ1-2	.	.	TGTGCCAGCACCCTACCGTCTTATGGCTACACCTTC	CASTLPSYGYTF
14	TRBV9	TRBJ1-2	TRBD1	.	TGTGCCAGCAGCGCCCAGGACAGGGGCTATCGCTACACCTTC	CASSAQDRGYRYTF
14	TRBV6-6	TRBJ1-1	.	.	TGTGCCAGCAGGCGAGAGGGACTGCAGACTGAAGCTTTCTTT	CASRREGLQTEAFF
15	TRBV7-2	TRBJ1-1	.	.	TGTGCCAGCAGCCGCGGGCCTCTTGGAGACACTGAAGCTTTCTTT	CASSRGPLGDTEAFF
14	TRBV5-4	TRBJ2-5	.	.	TGTGCCAGCAGCTTGGAAGAGCGAGCGGAGACCCAGTACTTC	CASSLEERAETQYF
15	TRBV5-5	TRBJ2-1	.	.	TGTGCCAGCAGCTTGAAAGGGGTCTCCTACAATGAGCAGTTCTTC	CASSLKGVSYNEQFF
11	TRBV30	TRBJ2-3	.	.	TGTGCCTGGTCGAACACAGATACGCAGTATTTT	CAWSNTDTQYF
17	TRBV28	TRBJ2-7	TRBD2	.	TGTGCCAGCAGTTTCGGGACTAGCGGGGGTACCCAGTACGAGCAGTACTTC	CASSFGTSGGTQYEQYF
16	TRBV7-3	TRBJ1-1	TRBD1	.	TGTGCCAGCAGCTTAGCAGAGGGACAGATGAACACTGAAGCTTTCTTT	CASSLAEGQMNTEAFF
17	TRBV4-1	TRBJ2-5	TRBD1	.	TGCGCCAGCAGCTACCGGAGCCGGGGACAGGGAGTGGAGACCCAGTACTTC	CASSYRSRGQGVETQYF
14	TRBV6-6	TRBJ2-1	.	once	TGTGCCAGCAGTCAATATACTAGCAACAATGAGCAGTTCTTC	CASSQYTSNNEQFF
15	TRBV9	TRBJ1-2	.	.	TGTGCCAGCAGCGTAGAAGTCGGCAGTAACTATGGCTACACCTTC	CASSVEVGSNYGYTF
14	TRBV10-3	TRBJ2-1	TRBD2	.	TGTGCCATCAGCGGACTAGCGGGGAACAATGAGCAGTTCTTC	CAISGLAGNNEQFF
15	TRBV5-1	TRBJ2-3	.	once	TGCGCCAGCAGCTTGCTGTCGTTTCCCACAGATACGCAGTATTTT	CASSLLSFPTDTQYF
17	TRBV5-1	TRBJ2-4	.	.	TGCGCCAGCAGCTCAGGTGCAGGGCCTAGAGGGTGGGGCATTCAGTACTTC	CASSSGAGPRGWGIQYF
13	TRBV7-9	TRBJ2-7	.	.	TGTGCCAGCAGACGGGGGGCCTCCAACGAGCAGTACTTC	CASRRGASNEQYF
13	TRBV7-2	TRBJ2-7	.	.	TGTGCCAGCAGCTTAGGGGCCCAGGCCGAGCAGTACTTC	CASSLGAQAEQYF
13	TRBV7-2	TRBJ1-5	.	.	TGTGCCAGCAGCTTATCAAAAAATCAGCCCCAGCATTTT	CASSLSKNQPQHF
13	TRBV2	TRBJ1-2	.	.	TGTGCCAGCAGTGGGACGTATTTTGGTGGCTACACCTTC	CASSGTYFGGYTF
14	TRBV18	TRBJ2-5	TRBD1	.	TGTGCCAGCTCACAACAGGGGAGAGGGGAGACCCAGTACTTC	CASSQQGRGETQYF
15	TRBV4-3	TRBJ1-4	.	.	TGCGCCAGCAGCCAAGATCCCAGGGGTAGAGAAAAACTGTTTTTT	CASSQDPRGREKLFF
15	TRBV30	TRBJ2-5	TRBD1	.	TGTGCCTGGAGTAGGGGGACAGGAGGCCTTGAGACCCAGTACTTC	CAWSRGTGGLETQYF
16	TRBV4-2	TRBJ2-3	TRBD1	few	TGTGCCAGCAGCCAAGACCCCCAGGGGGCGATGGATACGCAGTATTTT	CASSQDPQGAMDTQYF
13	TRBV10-2	TRBJ2-7	.	.	TGCGCCAGCAAGGAGGGGAGCTCCTACGAGCAGTACTTC	CASKEGSSYEQYF
13	TRBV5-6	TRBJ2-5	.	.	TGTGCCAGCAGCTTGTATGGGCAAGAGACCCAGTACTTC	CASSLYGQETQYF
18	TRBV7-9	TRBJ1-5	.	.	TGTGCCAGCAGCTTATACCGTTGGACAGAACGCGGCAATCAGCCCCAGCATTTT	CASSLYRWTERGNQPQHF
15	TRBV15	TRBJ1-5	.	.	TGTGCCACCAGGGGAGATAAAAACCTGAATCAGCCCCAGCATTTT	CATRGDKNLNQPQHF
14	TRBV19	TRBJ1-4	.	.	TGTGCCAGTAGTATAGGGCAGGGGAATGAAAAACTGTTTTTT	CASSIGQGNEKLFF
16	TRBV27	TRBJ1-5	TRBD1	.	TGTGCCAGCAGTTTCCGCGGACAGGGATTCAATCAGCCCCAGCATTTT	CASSFRGQGFNQPQHF
16	TRBV7-2	TRBJ2-2	.	few	TGTGCCAGCAGCCAAAGACAACGTGGAAGCACCGGGGAGCTGTTTTTT	CASSQRQRGSTGELFF
10	TRBV20-1	TRBJ1-3	.	once	TGCAGTGCTAGTCGGGACACCATATATTTT	CSASRDTIYF
15	TRBV9	TRBJ2-3	TRBD2	.	TGTGCCAGCAGCTTCGGAGGAACTAGCGGGGATACGCAGTATTTT	CASSFGGTSGDTQYF
14	TRBV2	TRBJ2-7	.	.	TGTGCCAGCAGTGGTACAGGGCAACCCTACGAGCAGTACTTC	CASSGTGQPYEQYF
19	TRBV6-4	TRBJ2-1	TRBD2	once	TGTGCCAGCAGTGACTCGTCTCTAGCGGGGGGGAGCTCCTACAATGAGCAGTTCTTC	CASSDSSLAGGSSYNEQFF
15	TRBV5-1	TRBJ1-1	.	.	TGCGCCAGCAGCTTGTTGACAGGCGGGAACACTGAAGCTTTCTTT	CASSLLTGGNTEAFF